Shown below are 24 T cell receptor beta chains from a single sample sequenced in a study of technical replicates of blood from several donors. The assay was immunoSEQ multiplex PCR, and TCRdb's table has in-frame clones only and misses some. The sample yields about 74,000 clones, roughly four fifths seen once. The sample comprised PBMCs. The receptor set was obtained from a human donor in good health. Some clones in this sample may be carry-over from other donors' samples.

V is TRBV29-1 and J is TRBJ2-2, with 10 bases lining up with TRBD1. V lost 6 bases to trimming and J lost 6 bases; unmatched junction nucleotides: 7. Germline loops: CDR1 SQVTM, CDR2 ANQGSEA. The CDR3 has 14 amino acids. This CDR3 is CSVRDRGFSGELFF. The CDR3 DNA reads as TGCAGCGTCCGGGACAGGGGTTTTTCCGGGGAGCTGTTTTTT.

The chain carries TRBV12-5 and TRBJ2-5; no definite D call. Trimming shortened V by 8 bases and J by 4 bases, and 8 bases separated the two germline ends. Per the germline V gene, CDR1 is LGHNT and CDR2 is FRNRAP. The length of the CDR3 is 11 residues. The CDR3 sequence is CASSPGETQYF. CDR3 DNA: TGTGCTAGTAGCCCCGGAGAGACCCAGTACTTC.

This sequence joins TRBV25-1 and TRBJ2-5, with a weak D call TRBD2 (7 bases). This CDR3 spans 12 amino acids. The V gene's germline CDR1 is MGHDK and CDR2 SYGVNS. The V and J ends lost 8 bases and 9 bases respectively, with 16 bases between them. The CDR3 DNA follows: TGTGCCAGCGGGGGGGGCCTTGAGGCCCAGTACTTC. This translates into CASGGGLEAQYF.

V gene TRBV10-1 combines with J gene TRBJ2-2, with a tentative D call TRBD2 (6 bases). Trimming stripped 6 bases from V and 6 bases from J, with 11 bases between. CDR1 WNHNN and CDR2 SYGVQD come from the germline V gene (reference sequence). CDR3 length: 13 amino acids. CDR3 protein: CASSLREAGELFF. Written as DNA, the CDR3 is TGCGCCAGCAGCCTCAGGGAGGCCGGGGAGCTGTTTTTT.

Points on this clone: An end of the junction differs from the germline gene, which may be a read error. The gene calls are TRBV10-3 and TRBJ2-4; D perhaps matches TRBD2 (5 bases). The CDR3 runs to 12 residues. Germline V CDR1 and CDR2: ENHRY, SYGVKD. CDR3 amino acids: CAISESGNELDF. CDR3 coding DNA: TGTGCCATCAGTGAGTCAGGGAACGAACTAGACTTC.

V is TRBV4-1 and J is TRBJ2-7, with 8 bases lining up with TRBD2. Germline V gene data show CDR1 as MGHRA and CDR2 as YSYEKL. J lost 3 bases, V lost 3 bases, and 1 base had no gene match. The CDR3 loop spans 13 amino acids. This CDR3 is CASSHGTSYEQYF. The CDR3 DNA sequence: TGCGCCAGCAGCCACGGGACTAGCTACGAGCAGTACTTC.

The chain links TRBV6-1 to TRBJ2-3; possibly TRBD1 for D (5 bases). The ends were cut back, 2 bases at V and 3 bases at J, with 9 bases in the middle. This CDR3 is 14 amino acids long. In germline, CDR1 is MNHNS, CDR2 SASEGT. The CDR3 bases are TGTGCCAGCAGTGAACAGGGATCTACAGATACGCAGTATTTT. Protein product: CASSEQGSTDTQYF.

The genes are TRBV4-1 and TRBJ2-1; weak D call: TRBD2 (6 bases). Trimming left V 4 bases short and J 2 bases short, with 15 bases between. Germline V gene sequence: CDR1 MGHRA, CDR2 YSYEKL. The CDR3 contains 16 residues. This CDR3 is CASSLWEARPYNEQFF. In DNA form, the CDR3 reads TGCGCCAGCAGCCTATGGGAGGCGAGACCCTACAATGAGCAGTTCTTC.

The rearrangement links TRBV7-8 to TRBJ2-7, with D perhaps TRBD2 (7 bases). This CDR3 has 13 residues. The V end lost 6 bases, the J end lost 6 bases, and 15 bases lay between the germline ends. Per the germline V gene, CDR1 is SGHVS and CDR2 is FQNEAQ. CDR3: CASRLGEGGEQYF. The CDR3 DNA sequence: TGTGCCAGCAGGTTGGGGGAGGGGGGCGAGCAGTACTTC.

This clone showed up just once. The chain couples TRBV15 to TRBJ1-2; D is ambiguous. CDR1 LNHNV and CDR2 YYDKDF come from the germline V gene (reference sequence). Trimming removed 0 bases at V and 4 bases at J, with 12 bases between. The CDR3 loop spans 15 amino acids. The DNA of the CDR3 is TGTGCCACCAGCAGAGATACGAGTGGTGGCTATGGCTACACCTTC. It specifies CATSRDTSGGYGYTF. The full variable domain, in which reference TRBV15 and TRBJ1-2 provide the parts outside the CDR3, is DAMVIQNPRYQVTQFGKPVTLSCSQTLNHNVMYWYQQKSSQAPKLLFHYYDKDFNNEADTPDNFQSRRPNTSFCFLDIRSPGLGDTAMYLCATSRDTSGGYGYTFGSGTRLTVV.

V and J are TRBV29-1 and TRBJ2-5; a weak D match, TRBD2 (5 bases). Between the trimmed V and J ends, which lost 4 bases and 1 base, there was a span of 13 bases. This CDR3 spans 14 amino acids. CDR1 and CDR2 from the germline V gene are SQVTM and ANQGSEA. The CDR3 reads CSVGGMELQETQYF. The CDR3 DNA is TGCAGCGTTGGAGGGATGGAGCTCCAAGAGACCCAGTACTTC. The entire variable domain, with the rest obtained from reference TRBV29-1 and TRBJ2-5, is as follows: SAVISQKPSRDICQRGTSLTIQCQVDSQVTMMFWYRQQPGQSLTLIATANQGSEATYESGFVIDKFPISRPNLTFSTLTVSNMSPEDSSIYLCSVGGMELQETQYFGPGTRLLVL.

This sequence joins TRBV7-8 and TRBJ2-2; D gene ambiguous. Germline CDR1 SGHVS, CDR2 FQNEAQ. The CDR3 covers 14 residues. Trimming cost V 1 base and J 6 bases, with 9 bases left between them. In DNA form, the CDR3 reads TGTGCCAGCAGCTTAGTGAGAAGTTCCGGGGAGCTGTTTTTT. This translates into CASSLVRSSGELFF.

The chain uses TRBV6-1 and TRBJ1-1; D is perhaps TRBD1 (6 bases). Germline V gives CDR1 MNHNS, CDR2 SASEGT. This CDR3 region has 14 residues. Trimming pared 4 bases from V and 2 bases from J, leaving 11 bases between. As DNA, the CDR3 is TGTGCCAGCAGTGGCAGACAGGTCAACACTGAAGCTTTCTTT. Its protein product is CASSGRQVNTEAFF.

The chain joins TRBV4-2 to TRBJ2-1; 13 bases align to TRBD2. CDR1 and CDR2 from the germline V gene are LGHNA and YNFKEQ. V lost 7 bases, J lost 8 bases, and 5 bases stayed unmatched. The CDR3 consists of 14 residues. The CDR3 sequence: CASITTSGRHEQFF. As DNA, the CDR3 is TGTGCCAGCATAACGACTAGCGGGAGGCATGAGCAGTTCTTC.

The V gene is TRBV6-1, the J gene TRBJ2-7; TRBD1 is a possible D gene (5 bases). The germline V gene has CDR1 MNHNS and CDR2 SASEGT. V shed 3 bases and J shed 4 bases, with 10 bases lying between them. The CDR3 runs to 13 residues. This chain's CDR3 is CASSDRALYEQYF. CDR3 sequence (DNA): TGTGCCAGCAGTGACAGGGCCCTTTACGAGCAGTACTTC.

The chain carries TRBV19 and TRBJ1-5; a weak D match, TRBD1 (5 bases). V lost 3 bases and J 7 bases, leaving 16 bases between the germline ends. The germline V gene encodes CDR1 LNHDA and CDR2 SQIVND (reference sequence). The CDR3 is made up of 15 amino acids. In nucleotides, the CDR3 is TGTGCCAGTAGTATTGGGCCACTCCAGGGCCAGCCCCAGCATTTT. As protein: CASSIGPLQGQPQHF.

The chain couples TRBV6-6 to TRBJ1-2; D call uncertain. CDR1 and CDR2 (germline): MNHNY, SVGAGI (reference sequence). The germline V and J ends were trimmed by 6 bases and 4 bases, with 12 bases remaining between them. The CDR3 is 13 residues long. The CDR3 DNA reads as TGTGCCAGCAGCCATGACACAACCTATGGCTACACCTTC. It yields the protein CASSHDTTYGYTF.

V is TRBV25-1 and J is TRBJ1-6; 7 nucleotides agree with TRBD1. From germline, CDR1 is MGHDK and CDR2 SYGVNS. J was trimmed by 6 bases and V by 5 bases; bases with no gene match: 7. There are 15 residues in the CDR3. The CDR3 here is CASSTTGLGNSPLHF. For the CDR3, the DNA is TGTGCCAGCAGTACGACAGGGCTCGGTAATTCACCCCTCCACTTT.

CDR3 residues: CASSLGDRDTEAFF. The CDR3 bases are TGTGCCAGCAGCTTGGGGGACAGGGACACTGAAGCTTTCTTT. The chain has TRBV7-8 and TRBJ1-1; TRBD1 matches at 9 bases. The CDR3 totals 14 residues. The germline CDR1 and CDR2 sequences are SGHVS and FQNEAQ. Trimming at V came to 3 bases and at J to 3 bases, leaving 2 bases not matched to a gene.

This clone was detected once. The CDR3 spells CASSEAKAGYGYTF. CDR3 nucleotides: TGTGCCAGCAGTGAAGCGAAAGCAGGCTATGGCTACACCTTC. This chain connects TRBV6-1 to TRBJ1-2, with D uncertain. Germline loops: CDR1 MNHNS, CDR2 SASEGT. V gave up 0 bases and J gave up 4 bases, with 9 bases separating them. CDR3 size: 14 residues.

This chain uses TRBV7-2 with TRBJ2-1, with 12 bases aligning to TRBD1. V shed 2 bases and J 9 bases; nucleotides not matched to a gene: 14. This CDR3 has 18 amino acids. The V gene's germline CDR1 is SGHTA and CDR2 FQGNSA. The chain's CDR3 is CASSLNPGTGGAVREQFF. In DNA form, the CDR3 reads TGTGCCAGCAGCTTAAACCCGGGGACAGGGGGCGCGGTACGTGAGCAGTTCTTC.

This clone was seen only a few times. The chain is built from TRBV15 and TRBJ2-1, with D tentatively TRBD2 (6 bases). Germline V gene lookup returns CDR1 LNHNV and CDR2 YYDKDF (reference sequence). The CDR3 is 14 residues long. V lost 3 bases and J lost 4, with 10 bases in between. In DNA form, the CDR3 reads TGTGCCACCAGCAGGGCAGGGACTTACAATGAGCAGTTCTTC. Its protein product is CATSRAGTYNEQFF. Supplemented by reference TRBV15 and TRBJ2-1, the full variable domain reads DAMVIQNPRYQVTQFGKPVTLSCSQTLNHNVMYWYQQKSSQAPKLLFHYYDKDFNNEADTPDNFQSRRPNTSFCFLDIRSPGLGDTAMYLCATSRAGTYNEQFFGPGTRLTVL.

The rearrangement joins TRBV6-4 to TRBJ2-1, with 7 positions matching TRBD2. V lost 7 bases to trimming and J lost 4 bases; unmatched junction nucleotides: 10. The V gene's germline CDR1 is MRHNA and CDR2 SNTAGT. The CDR3 covers 15 residues. The CDR3 sequence: CASIRGLADYNEQFF. The CDR3 DNA follows: TGTGCCAGCATTCGTGGGCTAGCGGATTACAATGAGCAGTTCTTC.

The chain combines TRBV7-2 with TRBJ2-1; D not resolved. Germline V CDR1 and CDR2: SGHTA, FQGNSA. The ends were cut back, 2 bases at V and 0 bases at J, with 8 bases in the middle. This CDR3 contains 15 residues. The CDR3 loop reads CASSLQLLSYNEQFF. In nucleotides, the CDR3 is TGTGCCAGCAGCTTACAACTCCTCTCCTACAATGAGCAGTTCTTC. The full variable domain, with the rest looked up from reference TRBV7-2 and TRBJ2-1, is GAGVSQSPSNKVTEKGKDVELRCDPISGHTALYWYRQSLGQGLEFLIYFQGNSAPDKSGLPSDRFSAERTGGSVSTLTIQRTQQEDSAVYLCASSLQLLSYNEQFFGPGTRLTVL.